Each of the 8 T cell receptor beta chains below was sequenced from the same sample in a study of T cell repertoires in cytomegalovirus infection (dated by TCRdb to the late 2010s). Sequencing took place on an Illumina HiSeq 1500. TCRdb reprocessed the public reads (quality trimming at Q25 with fastp, clone calling with MiXCR) and kept in-frame beta chains. All rows with the same CDR3 protein become a single entry with the most common DNA and genes. The sample contains hundreds of thousands of distinct CDR3 sequences, 24% of them found a single time. 7.5% to 9% of the sample is taken by the ten largest. Material for sequencing was CD8+ T cells from PBMCs. The receptors stem from a human donor in good health (CMV status not recorded). Some clones in this sample may be carry-over from other donors' samples.

The chain recombines TRBV27 with TRBJ2-7; D possibly corresponds to TRBD2 (6 bases). Trimming removed 10 bases from V and 4 bases from J, with 11 bases in between. Germline-derived CDR1 and CDR2 are MNHEY and SMNVEV (reference sequence). CDR3 length: 11 residues. CDR3 bases: TGTGCCACCGGCGGGGCTTACGAGCAGTACGTC. This codes for CATGGAYEQYV.

This clonotype was counted ten times or more. The chain couples TRBV12-3 or TRBV12-4 to TRBJ2-1, with D unresolved. V dropped 5 bases and J dropped 4 bases, with 3 bases sitting between them. The CDR3 loop spans 11 amino acids. CDR3 nucleotides: TGTGCCAGCAGTGCATACAATGAGCAGTTCTTC. Translating it yields CASSAYNEQFF.

The V and J genes are TRBV29-1 and TRBJ2-7; D might be TRBD2 (6 bases). CDR1 and CDR2 from the germline V gene are SQVTM and ANQGSEA. V was pared by 6 bases and J by 2 bases, with 20 bases between. The CDR3 covers 15 residues. The CDR3: CSVLLSREYAYEQYV. Written as DNA, the CDR3 is TGCAGCGTCCTCCTCTCCCGGGAGTATGCCTACGAGCAGTACGTC.

This clonotype was recorded at least ten times. The J gene is TRBJ2-5, the V gene TRBV7-6; 8 bases are a match to TRBD1. This CDR3 is 17 amino acids long. Germline V gene lookup returns CDR1 SGHVS and CDR2 FNYEAQ. Trimming took 5 bases from V and 5 from J; bases not matched to a gene: 16. The DNA of the CDR3 is TGTGCCAGCAGCCCGCGACAGGGGAGACTTCTAGGGGAGACCCAGTACTTC. Protein sequence: CASSPRQGRLLGETQYF.

This clonotype was seen ten or more times. This sequence joins TRBV27 and TRBJ1-5, with a tentative D call TRBD1 (5 bases). This CDR3 is built from 14 residues. The germline V and J ends were trimmed by 3 bases and 4 bases, with 10 bases remaining between them. Per the germline V gene, CDR1 is MNHEY and CDR2 is SMNVEV (reference sequence). This chain's CDR3 is CASSFGAENQPQHF. The CDR3 DNA reads TGTGCCAGCAGTTTTGGGGCAGAGAATCAGCCCCAGCATTTT.

This clonotype was recorded many times. V and J are TRBV7-3 and TRBJ2-1, with a weak D call TRBD2 (5 bases). V was shortened by 6 bases and J by 1 base, with 10 bases between the two germline ends. The length of the CDR3 is 14 residues. Germline-derived CDR1 and CDR2 are SGHTA and FQGTGA. In DNA, the CDR3 is TGTGCCAGCAGTTTTCGGGGTTCCTACAATGAGCAGTTCTTC. Residues: CASSFRGSYNEQFF.

The DNA for the CDR3 is TGTGCCAGCCTCCGGGGGGATGAGCAGTTCTTC. Protein sequence: CASLRGDEQFF. The rearrangement uses TRBV4-2 and TRBJ2-1, with 7 positions matching TRBD2. The J segment lost 8 bases and the V segment lost 8 bases, leaving 3 bases of the junction unmatched. This CDR3 has 11 residues. Germline V lookup: CDR1 LGHNA, CDR2 YNFKEQ.

A few counts support this clonotype. The rearrangement joins TRBV23-1 to TRBJ2-2; possibly TRBD2 for D (5 bases). TRBV23-1 is sorted into the ORF group, with uncertain function. The CDR3 loop spans 20 amino acids. Trimming removed 0 bases at V and 3 bases at J, with 23 bases between. The CDR3 nucleotides read TGCGCCAGCAGTCAATCCGGAAGACGGTCTTGCGTCGGGGACACCGGGGAGCTGTTTTTT. It specifies CASSQSGRRSCVGDTGELFF.